This is a list of T cell receptor beta chains from one sample in a study of T cell responses to AZD1222 COVID-19 vaccine. The assay was immunoSEQ multiplex PCR, and TCRdb's table has in-frame clones only and misses some. The sample lists about 180,000 clones, 85% to 90% occurring once. The input for sequencing was peripheral blood, taken on day 0 of AZD1222 vaccination. These receptors were collected from an adult in good health. Each CDR3 is given with its conserved first and last residue. D genes are given only for firm matches. Some rows have no size entry. The others give once, few or many, or a class for an expanded clone.

v_call	j_call	clone_size	d_call	cdr3_aa	cdr3_nt
TRBV6-2/TRBV6-3	TRBJ1-2	-	TRBD1	CASSDRVYGYTF	TGTGCCAGCAGTGACAGGGTCTATGGCTACACCTTC
TRBV11-3	TRBJ1-1	-	-	CASSRDGNTEAFF	TGTGCCAGCAGCAGGGACGGAAACACTGAAGCTTTCTTT
TRBV3-1/TRBV3-2	TRBJ1-3	-	-	CASSSTGIGNTIYF	TGTGCCAGCAGCTCCACAGGAATCGGAAACACCATATATTTT
TRBV15	TRBJ2-3	-	TRBD2	CATSGNSGDRTDTQYF	TGTGCCACCAGCGGTAATAGCGGGGACCGCACAGATACGCAGTATTTT
TRBV6-2/TRBV6-3	TRBJ2-7	-	-	CASSQAYEQYF	TGTGCCAGCAGTCAAGCCTACGAGCAGTACTTC
TRBV7-9	TRBJ1-4	once	-	CASSSRQYEKLFF	TGTGCCAGCAGCTCAAGACAGTACGAAAAACTGTTTTTT
TRBV28	TRBJ1-5	-	-	CASSRWGGQPQHF	TGTGCCAGCAGTAGGTGGGGAGGTCAGCCCCAGCATTTT
TRBV18	TRBJ2-7	-	-	CASSPVDGTYEQYF	TGTGCCAGCTCACCAGTGGACGGTACCTACGAGCAGTACTTC
TRBV29-1	TRBJ1-3	-	-	CSAWGDSGNTIYF	TGCAGCGCATGGGGGGACTCTGGAAACACCATATATTTT
TRBV6-6	TRBJ1-4	-	-	CASSILPGTNEKLFF	TGTGCCAGCAGTATTCTTCCGGGGACTAATGAAAAACTGTTTTTT
TRBV25-1	TRBJ1-2	-	-	CASRGQVNYGYTF	TGTGCCAGCAGAGGCCAGGTTAACTATGGCTACACCTTC
TRBV6-5	TRBJ2-1	-	-	CASSYGVEGTYNEQFF	TGTGCCAGCAGTTACGGTGTAGAGGGTACCTACAATGAGCAGTTCTTC
TRBV6-5	TRBJ1-2	once	-	CASSLYGYTF	TGTGCCAGCAGTCTATATGGCTACACCTTC
TRBV6-1	TRBJ2-7	-	-	CASSDPARVGASYEQYF	TGTGCCAGCAGTGACCCTGCGAGGGTAGGGGCCTCCTACGAGCAGTACTTC
TRBV18	TRBJ1-1	-	-	CASSPREGTLSEAFF	TGTGCCAGCTCACCACGGGAGGGTACTCTATCTGAAGCTTTCTTT
TRBV25-1	TRBJ2-1	-	TRBD1	CASSGQGAAGQFF	TGTGCCAGCAGTGGACAGGGGGCTGCTGGGCAGTTCTTC
TRBV20-1	TRBJ2-7	-	-	CSAPANYEQYF	TGCAGTGCTCCAGCTAACTACGAGCAGTACTTC
TRBV7-2	TRBJ1-3	-	-	CASSLVSSGNTIYF	TGTGCCAGCAGCTTAGTCAGCTCTGGAAACACCATATATTTT
TRBV7-9	TRBJ2-7	-	-	CASSGRPGRAAYEQYF	TGTGCCAGCAGCGGTCGGCCGGGCAGAGCCGCCTACGAGCAGTACTTC
TRBV5-1	TRBJ2-7	-	-	CASSSFGQLLYF	TGCGCCAGCAGCTCCTTCGGACAGCTCCTTTACTTC
TRBV3-1/TRBV3-2	TRBJ1-1	-	-	CASTRDPNTEAFF	TGTGCCAGCACCCGGGACCCGAACACTGAAGCTTTCTTT
TRBV16	TRBJ1-2	-	-	CASSLGAYGYTF	TGTGCCAGCAGCCTGGGAGCCTATGGCTACACCTTC
TRBV10-2	TRBJ1-2	-	-	CASSPDSSNYGYTF	TGCGCCAGCAGCCCGGACAGTTCCAATTATGGCTACACCTTC